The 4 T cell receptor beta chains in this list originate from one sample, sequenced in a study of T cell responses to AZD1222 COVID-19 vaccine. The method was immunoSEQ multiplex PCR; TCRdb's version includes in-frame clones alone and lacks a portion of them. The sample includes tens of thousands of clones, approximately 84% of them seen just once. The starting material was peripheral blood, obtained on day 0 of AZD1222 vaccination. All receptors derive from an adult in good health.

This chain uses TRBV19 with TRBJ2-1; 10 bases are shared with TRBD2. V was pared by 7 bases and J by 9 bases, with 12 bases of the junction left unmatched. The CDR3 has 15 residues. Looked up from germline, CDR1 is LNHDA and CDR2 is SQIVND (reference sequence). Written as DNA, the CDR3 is TGTGCCAGTACCTCCAGCGGGAGGGCCCTCGGTGAGCAGTTCTTC. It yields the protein CASTSSGRALGEQFF.

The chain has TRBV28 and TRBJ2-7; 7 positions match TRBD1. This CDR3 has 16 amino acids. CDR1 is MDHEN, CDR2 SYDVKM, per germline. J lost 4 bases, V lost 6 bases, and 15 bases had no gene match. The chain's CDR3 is CASRRSAQGPIYEQYF. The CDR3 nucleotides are TGTGCCAGCAGACGAAGCGCACAGGGGCCGATTTACGAGCAGTACTTC.

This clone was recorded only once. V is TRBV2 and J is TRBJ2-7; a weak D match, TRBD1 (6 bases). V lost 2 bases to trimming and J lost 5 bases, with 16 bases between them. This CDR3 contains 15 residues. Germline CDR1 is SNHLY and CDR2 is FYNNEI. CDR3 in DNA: TGTGCCAGCAGTGAAATGTGGGGGCGCGTCCACGAGCAGTACTTC. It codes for CASSEMWGRVHEQYF. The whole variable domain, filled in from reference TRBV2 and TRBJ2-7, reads EPEVTQTPSHQVTQMGQEVILRCVPISNHLYFYWYRQILGQKVEFLVSFYNNEISEKSEIFDDQFSVERPDGSNFTLKIRSTKLEDSAMYFCASSEMWGRVHEQYFGPGTRLTVT.

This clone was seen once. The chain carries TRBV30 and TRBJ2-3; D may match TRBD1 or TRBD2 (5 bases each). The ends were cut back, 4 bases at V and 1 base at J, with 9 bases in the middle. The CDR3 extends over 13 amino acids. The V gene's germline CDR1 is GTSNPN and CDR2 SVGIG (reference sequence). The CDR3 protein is CAWNRGRTDTQYF. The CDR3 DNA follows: TGTGCCTGGAACCGGGGCCGCACAGATACGCAGTATTTT.